This record looks at one TCR beta chain sequence and its context. Its antigen remains undetermined. No much larger clone is present one base from it, and per-base qualities are unavailable. In the ViraFEST assay, PBMC were stimulated with viral peptide pools, and antigen-specific CD4+ T cell clonotypes were then identified by expansion using TCR sequencing. After roughly 11 days of culture, CD4+ T cells were isolated with the EasySep CD4+ T cell isolation kit. Participants received two doses of either the BNT162b2 or the mRNA-1273 mRNA SARS-CoV-2 vaccine. None of the healthy vaccine recipients had a prior SARS-CoV-2 infection, which was confirmed by nucleocapsid antibody tests that came back negative both before and after vaccination. Some 2 million PBMC per well were cultured in IMDM with 5% human AB serum, around 10 IU/ml IL-2 and gentamicin, plus 10 ug/ml peptides. Half of the culture medium was replaced with fresh IL-2-containing medium on days 3 and 7. Unless otherwise noted, each peptide stimulation condition was cultured in triplicate wells. PBMC were separated from whole blood using Ficoll-Paque Plus gradient centrifugation and were then either cryopreserved at -140C or used fresh. The spike proteins of SARS-CoV-2 and of the common cold coronaviruses HCoV-NL63, HCoV-OC43 and HCoV-229E were spanned by overlapping peptide pools. Genomic DNA was extracted from cultured CD4+ T cells with the QIAamp micro DNA kit.

The data were obtained in a study of vaccination effects on CD4 cells after COVID-19 (dated by TCRdb to between 2022 and 2023). Describing the broader study: Across the study, the median time from the second dose to post-vaccine sampling was 72 days (range 14 to 241). In the study, cultures from other donors were sequenced using the Oncomine TCR Beta short-read assay on an Illumina iSeq 100. The full study included some 10 COVID-19 convalescent patients and several SARS-CoV-2-naive healthy vaccine recipients. SARS-CoV-2 spike-specific CD4+ TCR repertoires were compared before and after mRNA vaccination in COVID-19 convalescent patients and in infection-naive vaccine recipients.

The library was obtained by the immunoSEQ multiplex PCR assay. TCR beta CDR3 sequencing was performed on DNA from the cultured, isolated CD4+ T cells. In the source study's methods: Non-productive TCR sequences were removed and reads were trimmed to the CDR3 region, keeping CDR3s of at least 7 amino acids. Antigen-specific clonotypes were identified using the MANAFEST web app by comparison of expansion in peptide wells against reference cultures. Positive clones required FDR<0.05 expansion versus reference and all other wells, odds ratio above 5, and frequency above 0.1% in two replicate wells. A clonotype was defined as cross-reactive if the clonotype was significantly expanded both in SARS-CoV-2 spike wells and in at least one common cold coronavirus spike condition. CDR3 similarity was assessed by Levenshtein distance using the stringdist R package, and unrooted trees were constructed with ape in R 3.6.1. TCRdb carries this immuneACCESS record with in-frame sequences only. Its versions omit some clonotypes, under half of them owing to an unresolved V gene in the studies checked, with the rest unexplained. That table gives V, J and clone size, and the DNA gave D and trimming. Here the sample has some 15,000 clones; about 75% occur a single time. 20% to 25% of the sample belongs to the ten largest clones.

General findings and caveats noted by the study authors: Among healthy vaccine recipients, nearly all vaccine-induced clones were SARS-CoV-2 mono-reactive, and just 1 of 255 was cross-reactive with common cold coronaviruses. Limitations of the study were the small number of convalescent patients and the absence of early post-infection timepoints. Clones induced by infection and clones induced by vaccination both contracted markedly at late timepoints after vaccination, which fits with T cell responses waning over time.

Trimming accounts for 4 bases at V and 7 bases at J, while the number of junction bases matched to no gene is 9. CDR1 and CDR2, looked up from the germline V gene, are MNHEY and SVGEGT. Measured from the cysteine to the phenylalanine, the CDR3 is 16 residues long. Here the CDR3 DNA is all that survives: 48 bases in frame from base 1. This receptor chain uses TRBV6-2 or TRBV6-3 and TRBJ1-6; 8 middle bases align to TRBD1. Sequencing used CD4+ T cells from PBMCs cultured with HCoV-NL63 spike peptides, obtained after COVID-19 vaccination. In the paper's terms, the cell subset or site label means: HCoV-NL63 spike overlapping peptide pool stimulation. This TCR was recovered from a human donor who received a COVID-19 vaccine. The sequenced DNA is TGTGCCAGCAGTTCCACGGACAGGGTTACCAATTCACCCCTCCACTTT. Translated, it reads CASSSTDRVTNSPLHF.